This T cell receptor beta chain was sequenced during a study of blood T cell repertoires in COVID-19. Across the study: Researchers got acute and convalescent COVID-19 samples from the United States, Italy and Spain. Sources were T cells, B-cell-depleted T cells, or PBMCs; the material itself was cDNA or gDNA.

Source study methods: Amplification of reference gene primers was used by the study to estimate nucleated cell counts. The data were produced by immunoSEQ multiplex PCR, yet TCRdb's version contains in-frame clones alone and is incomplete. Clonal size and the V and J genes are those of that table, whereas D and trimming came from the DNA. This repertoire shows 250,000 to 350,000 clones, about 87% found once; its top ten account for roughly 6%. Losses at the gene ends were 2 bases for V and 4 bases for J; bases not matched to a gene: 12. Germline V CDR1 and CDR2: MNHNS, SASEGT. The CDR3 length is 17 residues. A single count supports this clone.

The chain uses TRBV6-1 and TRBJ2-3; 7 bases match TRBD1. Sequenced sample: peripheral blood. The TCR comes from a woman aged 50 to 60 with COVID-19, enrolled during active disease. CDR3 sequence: CASSERGQSWLPDTQYF. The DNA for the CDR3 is TGTGCCAGCAGTGAAAGGGGGCAGTCGTGGTTACCAGATACGCAGTATTTT.